This T cell receptor (beta chain) is from a study of T-cell memory formation after mild COVID-19. Each CDR3 protein gets one entry after TCRdb re-called the 5' RACE reads with MiXCR. The top ten clones hold under 15% of a sample with approximately 580,000 distinct CDR3 sequences, 20% of them seen once. General observations from the study: Clones contracting over day 15 to 85 were CD4/CD8 balanced, with later expanders leaning CD4+. CD4+ contracting clones lay mainly in CM and EM, CD8+ ones in EMRA.

This clonotype was picked up a small number of times. As yet, its antigen is unknown. The V end lost 5 bases, the J end lost 1 base, and 13 bases lay between the germline ends. This CDR3 is 15 amino acids long. Germline CDR1 is KGHDR and CDR2 is SFDVKD. This TCR derives from an adult woman who had mild COVID-19 (a few samples of this study predate the infection). Cell type and time point are not known. The chain employs TRBV24-1 and TRBJ1-1, with a weak D call TRBD1 (6 bases). Sequenced input: PBMCs or a T cell subset sorted from them (not recorded which). CDR3 DNA sequence: TGTGCCACCAGTGGCCCGGACAGCTCGAACACTGAAGCTTTCTTT. Translating gives CATSGPDSSNTEAFF.